This T cell receptor beta chain was identified during a study of neurological immune-mediated disorders (dated by TCRdb to about 2019). For the wider study: Using UMI-based sequencing, the study compared peripheral blood TCR-beta repertoires from patients with HTLV-I-associated myelopathy (HAM/TSP), patients with multiple sclerosis, and healthy controls. Alongside PBMC samples, the set of around 99 TCR-beta libraries contained longitudinal samples, technical triplicates, and paired CD4+ and CD8+ T-cell subsets that had been sorted. Longitudinal HAM/TSP donors and healthy donors each had 3 time-points at intervals of about 3-40 months. The cohort was made up of 68 subjects, consisting of roughly 15 HAM/TSP patients, 34 multiple sclerosis patients and about 20 healthy controls.

This clonotype was seen many times. This receptor's antigen is unknown. Within one base of it there is no much larger clone, and no base qualities were kept. The sample's time point label is to be understood as: longitudinal time-point 2. Unsorted PBMC libraries were generated from 2 million PBMCs stored in RNAlater at -80 °C until RNA extraction. PBMCs were separated from peripheral blood using Ficoll-Hypaque density gradient centrifugation and then cryopreserved in liquid nitrogen. Trimming removed 3 bases from V and 4 bases from J; the gene matches leave 3 bases unexplained. The CDR3 runs 13 residues from the cysteine to the phenylalanine. CDR3 DNA only is kept here, 39 bases in frame from base 1. The germline V gene (reference sequence) gives CDR1 as DFQATT and CDR2 as SNEGSKA. cDNA synthesis used template-switch 5'RACE with a primer carrying a 10-nucleotide random unique molecular identifier tagging each TCR transcript. Every sequencing run covered 15-18 subjects and yielded more than 160 million TCR-beta sequences. The RNeasy kit was used to extract total RNA. TCR-beta VDJ regions were amplified with primers for the TCR constant region and the 5'RACE anchor, using the KAPA Real-time Library Amplification kit. A first PCR added sample indexes and Illumina adaptors, and a second PCR then raised library yield. After purification with Ampure beads, the TCR product of roughly 650 bp was size-selected on a 2% E-gel SizeSelection system. Before pooling, library quality was assessed on a Bioanalyzer, concentration was determined with Qubit, and library quantification was performed with the Kapa Library Quantification kit. Paired-end 2 x 150 bp sequencing of the libraries was performed on an Illumina HiSeq 2500. To increase sequence diversity, about 25-31% phiX was spiked into each library pool. The authors processed their data as follows. Quality-filtered reads were processed with the UMI-based MiGEC pipeline, which removed over 85% of raw TCR sequences during error correction. IMGT germline references were used for aligning VDJ genes, and each clonotype was defined as a unique CDR3 amino acid sequence together with its V-J genes. Clonal expansion, Shannon diversity, and CDR3 relatedness (CalcPairwiseDistances, ClusterSamples) were evaluated with VDJtools, and phylogenetic trees were built with CLCbio workbench. Clones with at least 8 unique UMIs were defined as expanded, with this threshold being based on coefficient-of-variation modelling across technical triplicates. Using fastp trimming at Q25 and MiXCR clonotype assembly, TCRdb reanalyzed the public sequencing data and kept in-frame beta chains. Under each unique CDR3 protein, matching rows form one entry showing the most common genes and DNA. None of the V and J calls come from the authors' own analysis; TCRdb made them. A total of 70,000 to 95,000 distinct CDR3 sequences appear in this sample, approximately 13% of them only once. 5% of the sample rests with the top ten.

Points the paper makes about the study in general: TCR clonal expansion was highest in HAM/TSP patients and lowest in MS patients, with MS patients falling below even healthy controls. No identical CDR3 amino acid sequences were found to be shared among expanded clones across subjects, suggesting that TCR-beta repertoires were private in all groups.

The TCR sequence derives from a female donor with HTLV-1-associated myelopathy (HAM/TSP). This chain joins TRBV20-1 to TRBJ1-5, with TRBD1 identical over 7 junction bases. The sequenced material came from PBMCs. The DNA sequence reads TGCAGTGCTAGGTACAGGGGTAATCAGCCCCAGCATTTT. Its product reads: CSARYRGNQPQHF.